These 5 T cell receptor beta chains came from one sample sequenced in a study of blood T cells in healthy people across ages. Alongside a J-beta primer mix, a sample-barcoded 5' primer served in a second PCR lasting 7 to 11 cycles. Each CDR3 protein is one row after TCRdb ran MiXCR on the 5' RACE reads. The sample carries about 1,500,000 distinct CDR3 sequences, approximately 28% recorded once. The sequencing sample was made of blood. The receptor set was obtained from a woman aged 25-40 years in good health.

This clonotype was recorded many times. V gene TRBV12-3 or TRBV12-4 combines with J gene TRBJ2-5; 8 nucleotides agree with TRBD2. This CDR3 is built from 15 residues. The ends lost 2 bases at V and 4 bases at J; junction bases unmatched: 6. CDR3 protein: CASSLSAGGGETQYF. Here the CDR3 DNA reads TGTGCCAGCAGTTTAAGCGCGGGGGGTGGAGAGACCCAGTACTTC.

In its sample, this clonotype was seen many times. The chain joins TRBV10-3 to TRBJ1-5, with D unresolved. Looked up from germline, CDR1 is ENHRY and CDR2 is SYGVKD. Trimming removed 5 bases at V and 6 bases at J, with 11 bases between. The CDR3 has 13 amino acids. The CDR3 region has the DNA TGTGCCATCAGTCGGGAGCGGACTCAGCCCCAGCATTTT. It is translated as CAISRERTQPQHF.

This clonotype was counted a few times. The V and J genes are TRBV24-1 and TRBJ2-7, with D possibly being TRBD2 (5 bases). The CDR3 has 12 amino acids. From germline, CDR1 is KGHDR and CDR2 SFDVKD. With 3 bases removed from V and 7 bases from J, the gap between germline ends came to 9 bases. CDR3 nucleotide sequence: TGTGCCACCAGTGATCGGGGAGAGGAGCAGTACTTC. It encodes CATSDRGEEQYF.

The rearrangement joins TRBV7-9 to TRBJ2-7, with TRBD2 identical over 15 bases. Trimming removed 5 bases from V and 5 bases from J; junction bases left unmatched: 4. Per germline, CDR1 SEHNR and CDR2 FQNEAQ (reference sequence). CDR3 size: 15 residues. The CDR3, as DNA: TGTGCCAGCAGCATGGGACTAGCGGGGGGTGACGAGCAGTACTTC. It specifies CASSMGLAGGDEQYF.

This clonotype was detected only a few times. This chain joins TRBV6-2 or TRBV6-3 and TRBJ1-2; D gene ambiguous. Trimming took 2 bases from V and 7 from J, leaving 11 bases between them. Per germline, CDR1 MNHEY and CDR2 SVGEGT. The CDR3 sequence is 13 residues long. The DNA for the CDR3 is TGTGCCAGCAGTTACGGGTCCTCTCGTGGCTACACCTTC. The encoded protein is CASSYGSSRGYTF.